The present entry profiles one TCR beta chain with its context. This specimen belongs to a study of beta chain features in type 1 diabetes. The entirety of the isolated RNA underwent reverse transcription, so expressed TCRB transcripts were sequenced. Here immunoSEQ multiplex PCR was the method, and the copy in TCRdb shows in-frame clones only, minus some. This repertoire shows tens of thousands of clones, about a third found once; its top ten account for over 0.4%. Germline CDR1 SGHRS, CDR2 YFSETQ. The trim removed 4 bases at V and 0 bases at J, leaving 18 bases unmatched. The CDR3 extends over 21 amino acids.

This receptor was taken from a woman younger than 35 in good health. The genes are TRBV5-1 and TRBJ2-3, with 12 bases lining up with TRBD2. Sequencing input: stem cell memory CD4+ T cells from blood. CDR3 bases: TGCGCCAGCAGCCCCCTGAGGGGGAGACTAGCGGGGGATTCTAGCACAGATACGCAGTATTTT. It is translated as CASSPLRGRLAGDSSTDTQYF. The variable domain in full, with the rest retrieved from reference TRBV5-1 and TRBJ2-3, is KAGVTQTPRYLIKTRGQQVTLSCSPISGHRSVSWYQQTPGQGLQFLFEYFSETQRNKGNFPGRFSGRQFSNSRSEMNVSTLELGDSALYLCASSPLRGRLAGDSSTDTQYFGPGTRLTVL.